These 21 T cell receptor beta chains were sequenced from one sample in a study of control samples from healthy donors and cancer patients. Profiled with immunoSEQ multiplex PCR; TCRdb holds only in-frame clones, not every one. Of nearly 55,000 clones in the sample, 95% to 96% were seen once. The sample was blood. The receptors originated from a woman aged 30 to 39 in good health.

V is TRBV30 and J is TRBJ2-1, with 8 positions matching TRBD2. Germline V gene sequence: CDR1 GTSNPN, CDR2 SVGIG (reference sequence). This CDR3 has 13 amino acids. The V gene end was trimmed by 4 bases and the J gene end by 8 bases; junction bases not matched to a gene: 7. The CDR3 sequence: CAWTPGGKHEQFF. The CDR3 coding sequence is TGTGCCTGGACGCCGGGAGGGAAACATGAGCAGTTCTTC. The full variable domain, in which reference TRBV30 and TRBJ2-1 provide the parts outside the CDR3, is SQTIHQWPATLVQPVGSPLSLECTVEGTSNPNLYWYRQAAGRGLQLLFYSVGIGQISSEVPQNLSASRPQDRQFILSSKKLLLSDSGFYLCAWTPGGKHEQFFGPGTRLTVL.

The rearrangement joins TRBV11-2 to TRBJ2-3, with 12 bases aligning to TRBD1. Germline loops: CDR1 SGHAT, CDR2 FQNNGV. The V segment lost 5 bases and the J segment 7 bases; nucleotides outside the gene matches: 1. This CDR3 is built from 13 residues. CDR3: CASSGDRGHTQYF. The CDR3 DNA follows: TGTGCCAGCAGCGGGGACAGGGGGCATACGCAGTATTTT.

V is TRBV5-6 and J is TRBJ1-4; D not certain. The length of the CDR3 is 14 residues. V was trimmed by 5 bases and J by 0 bases, leaving 8 bases between them. CDR1 is SGHDT, CDR2 YYEEEE, per germline. CDR3 DNA: TGTGCCAGCAGTAAAATTGCAACTAATGAAAAACTGTTTTTT. Translating gives CASSKIATNEKLFF. Looking up the rest from reference TRBV5-6 and TRBJ1-4 gives the full variable domain: DAGVTQSPTHLIKTRGQQVTLRCSPKSGHDTVSWYQQALGQGPQFIFQYYEEEERQRGNFPDRFSGHQFPNYSSELNVNALLLGDSALYLCASSKIATNEKLFFGSGTQLSVL.

This chain joins TRBV6-2 or TRBV6-3 and TRBJ2-5; D gene ambiguous. Germline-derived CDR1 and CDR2 are MNHEY and SVGEGT. V was clipped by 2 bases and J by 1 base, with 8 bases between them. This CDR3 has 14 amino acids. Written as DNA, the CDR3 is TGTGCCAGCAGTTACGTCGGCTTCCAAGAGACCCAGTACTTC. The encoded protein is CASSYVGFQETQYF.

The chain recombines TRBV21-1 with TRBJ2-7; TRBD2 was called by the table and not checked on the DNA. TRBV21-1 corresponds to a pseudogene. The CDR3 has 15 amino acids. The CDR3 sequence: CASSKATERDYEQYF. CDR3 DNA: TGTGCCAGCAGCAAAGCGACGGAGAGGGACTACGAGCAGTACTTC.

This clone came up once. The chain joins TRBV30 to TRBJ2-7, with no clear D. Trimming shortened V by 0 bases and J by 0 bases, and 6 bases separated the two germline ends. CDR1 is GTSNPN, CDR2 SVGIG, per germline (reference sequence). The CDR3 has 13 residues. In DNA, the CDR3 is TGTGCCTGGAGTGTGGGTTCCTCCTACGAGCAGTACTTC. Translating it yields CAWSVGSSYEQYF.

The chain employs TRBV28 and TRBJ2-1; 11 positions match TRBD2. Per germline, CDR1 MDHEN and CDR2 SYDVKM. Trimming cost V 5 bases and J 7 bases; bases outside gene matches: 10. The CDR3 runs 16 residues. The CDR3 sequence: CASSTGTSGFSNEQFF. CDR3 sequence (DNA): TGTGCCAGCAGTACGGGGACTAGCGGTTTTTCAAATGAGCAGTTCTTC.

The rearrangement joins TRBV3-1 (or the pseudogene TRBV3-2) to TRBJ2-7; the match to TRBD2 covers 11 bases. CDR1 is LGHDT and CDR2 is YNNKEL in the germline V gene (reference sequence). The CDR3 covers 15 residues. The J segment lost 4 bases and the V segment lost 4 bases, leaving 6 bases of the junction unmatched. The chain's CDR3 is CASSPGLAEAYEQYF. CDR3 coding DNA: TGTGCCAGCAGCCCGGGACTAGCGGAGGCTTACGAGCAGTACTTC.

This rearrangement joins TRBV28 to TRBJ2-3, with TRBD2 matching 8 bases. The CDR3 loop spans 16 amino acids. CDR1 and CDR2 from the germline V gene are MDHEN and SYDVKM. The junction had 9 bases not matched to a gene; V was cut back by 5 bases and J by 2 bases. CDR3 protein: CASSPIAGWATDTQYF. The CDR3 DNA reads as TGTGCCAGCAGTCCGATAGCGGGATGGGCCACAGATACGCAGTATTTT.

V is TRBV19 and J is TRBJ1-2; D gene uncertain. This CDR3 has 13 amino acids. Germline loops: CDR1 LNHDA, CDR2 SQIVND (reference sequence). Trimming shortened V by 3 bases and J by 2 bases, and 7 bases separated the two germline ends. CDR3: CASSMGSNYGYTF. Here the CDR3 DNA reads TGTGCCAGTAGTATGGGCAGCAACTATGGCTACACCTTC.

The V and J genes are TRBV6-5 and TRBJ1-1; TRBD1 aligns across 8 bases. The length of the CDR3 is 14 residues. V trimming: 4 bases; J trimming: 0 bases; junction bases outside the gene matches: 1. Germline V gene sequence: CDR1 MNHEY, CDR2 SVGAGI. As DNA, the CDR3 is TGTGCCAGCAGTTTGGACAGGGTGAACACTGAAGCTTTCTTT. Its protein product is CASSLDRVNTEAFF.

This sequence joins TRBV30 and TRBJ1-1, with D unresolved. Germline V gene lookup returns CDR1 GTSNPN and CDR2 SVGIG (reference sequence). The CDR3 runs 13 residues. V was trimmed by 0 bases and J by 5 bases, leaving 10 bases between them. CDR3 nucleotides: TGTGCCTGGAGTGTTGGACTTCAAACTGAAGCTTTCTTT. Its protein product is CAWSVGLQTEAFF.

The CDR3 nucleotides are TGTGCCAGCAGCCAAGAGGGACAGGGGAATGAAAAACTGTTTTTT. It codes for CASSQEGQGNEKLFF. The V and J genes are TRBV4-2 and TRBJ1-4, with 10 bases identical to TRBD1. Trimming removed 0 bases from V and 5 bases from J; junction bases left unmatched: 0. Germline V lookup: CDR1 LGHNA, CDR2 YNFKEQ. This CDR3 has 15 residues.

The V and J genes are TRBV18 and TRBJ1-5; unclear D gene. The CDR3 is 15 residues long. With 3 bases removed from V and 2 bases from J, the gap between germline ends came to 11 bases. Germline lookup yields CDR1 KGHSH and CDR2 LQKENI. CDR3 residues: CASSPTTTGNQPQHF. The DNA for the CDR3 is TGTGCCAGCTCACCCACGACGACGGGCAATCAGCCCCAGCATTTT.

V gene TRBV28 combines with J gene TRBJ2-1; D might be TRBD1 or TRBD2, each matching 6 bases. There are 16 residues in the CDR3. V lost 2 bases to trimming and J lost 9 bases, with 20 bases between them. Germline V gene lookup returns CDR1 MDHEN and CDR2 SYDVKM. For the CDR3, the DNA is TGTGCCAGCAGTTTAATGGGGGCGAGGAGGGGTGGTGAGCAGTTCTTC. It codes for CASSLMGARRGGEQFF.

The chain uses TRBV5-1 and TRBJ1-1, with a possible D match to TRBD1 (5 bases). Deletions cut 1 base from V and 0 bases from J, with 10 bases between. Germline V gene lookup returns CDR1 SGHRS and CDR2 YFSETQ. The CDR3 covers 15 residues. The CDR3 bases are TGCGCCAGCAGCTTGACAGGAGGCTTGAACACTGAAGCTTTCTTT. It encodes CASSLTGGLNTEAFF.

V gene TRBV20-1 combines with J gene TRBJ2-5, with D perhaps matching TRBD2 (6 bases). V was shortened by 3 bases and J by 4 bases, with 12 bases between the two germline ends. Germline V CDR1 and CDR2: DFQATT, SNEGSKA (reference sequence). The CDR3 consists of 13 residues. The CDR3: CSASVPGGETQYF. The DNA of the CDR3 is TGCAGTGCTAGTGTCCCCGGGGGAGAGACCCAGTACTTC.

V is TRBV2 and J is TRBJ1-4, with D tentatively TRBD1 (5 bases). Trimming stripped 8 bases from V and 4 bases from J, with 11 bases between. Germline CDR1 is SNHLY and CDR2 is FYNNEI. This CDR3 region has 13 residues. The CDR3 DNA reads TGTGCCAGCCTGGGACGGAATAATGAAAAACTGTTTTTT. This codes for CASLGRNNEKLFF.

The V gene is TRBV2, the J gene TRBJ1-5, with TRBD1 matching 11 bases. The CDR3 extends over 16 amino acids. Trimming cost V 5 bases and J 2 bases; bases outside gene matches: 5. Germline V CDR1 and CDR2: SNHLY, FYNNEI. CDR3 in amino acids: CASSRDRGVRNQPQHF. In DNA, the CDR3 is TGTGCCAGCAGTCGGGACAGGGGGGTTCGCAATCAGCCCCAGCATTTT.

The J gene is TRBJ2-6, the V gene TRBV25-1; a possible D gene is TRBD1 (6 bases). V dropped 4 bases and J dropped 0 bases, with 13 bases sitting between them. Germline CDR1 reads MGHDK; CDR2 reads SYGVNS. The CDR3 sequence is 17 residues long. DNA for the CDR3: TGTGCCAGCAGTGGAGACAGGTTCGGCTCTGGGGCCAACGTCCTGACTTTC. Translation gives CASSGDRFGSGANVLTF.

The chain joins TRBV5-6 to TRBJ2-1, with D perhaps matching TRBD1 (6 bases). V dropped 5 bases and J dropped 10 bases, with 10 bases sitting between them. In germline, CDR1 is SGHDT, CDR2 YYEEEE. This CDR3 is built from 11 residues. DNA of the CDR3: TGTGCCAGCAGATCAGGGGAAGAGCAGTTCTTC. It encodes CASRSGEEQFF.